The present TCR beta chain was sequenced within a study of T cell repertoires in cytomegalovirus infection (dated by TCRdb to about 2019). For the study in its entirety: The HLA type of each donor mattered for the analysis, because public TCR beta signatures pointed to carriage of CMV infection along with the matching HLA type. What the study reported, not specific to this receptor: Cumulative frequency of public TCR beta family members discriminated carriers of CMV infection plus the relevant HLA type in this cohort and an independent roughly 340-donor cohort. The ex vivo response was dominated by HLA-C-restricted CMV-specific TCR beta clonotypes, which also provided the single most frequent clonotype in two of eight donors.

With respect to this clonotype: No antigen is known for it. The input lacks base qualities; no much larger clone sits a single base away.

The CDR3 has 15 amino acids, counting the end cysteine and phenylalanine. Solely the CDR3 DNA is kept, with 45 bases framed from the first base. V drops 4 bases and J drops 0 bases, leaving 13 bases in between. The germline V gene sets CDR1 to KGHSH and CDR2 to LQKENI. TCRdb records Illumina HiSeq 1500 as the sequencer. TCRdb reprocessed the public reads (quality trimming at Q25 with fastp, clone calling with MiXCR) and kept in-frame beta chains. Each record represents a unique CDR3 protein, reported with the most common genes and DNA among its rows. Across this sample there are about 230,000 distinct CDR3 sequences, with approximately 22% seen only once. The ten most abundant clones make up about 20% of the sample.

Sequencing was carried out using CD8+ T cells from PBMCs. Rearrangement joined TRBV18 to TRBJ2-7; TRBD1 could be the D gene, as 6 bases match. The origin of this receptor is a human donor in good health (CMV status not recorded). Some clones in this sample may be carry-over from other donors' samples. The base sequence is TGTGCCAGCTCACGTAGGGGGAACAGCTCCTACGAGCAGTACTTC. Its translation reads: CASSRRGNSSYEQYF. Joined to the reference TRBV18 and TRBJ2-7 proteins, this CDR3 gives the full variable domain: NAGVMQNPRHLVRRRGQEARLRCSPMKGHSHVYWYRQLPEEGLKFMVYLQKENIIDESGMPKERFSAEFPKEGPSILRIQQVVRGDSAAYFCASSRRGNSSYEQYFGPGTRLTVT.